This TCR beta chain was captured in a study of blood T cell repertoires in COVID-19. Study as a whole: The analysed material was cDNA or gDNA that came from T cells, B-cell-depleted T cells, or PBMCs.

The study drew participants aged about 18 to 89 years from 20 to 30 US areas. Donors were grouped by their self-reported clinical history. Per the authors' pipeline: Using reference gene primer amplification, nucleated cell counts were estimated. Profiling relied on immunoSEQ multiplex PCR, and the TCRdb table lists in-frame clones only, not all of them. V and J calls plus clone size are reproduced from that table; the DNA served to infer D and trimming. The sample lists 200,000 to 250,000 clones, just under 85% occurring once. The CDR3 runs to 15 residues. V was pared by 1 base and J by 4 bases, with 3 bases of the junction left unmatched. CDR1 is LGHDT and CDR2 is YNNKEL in the germline V gene (reference sequence). This clone was seen only once.

The chain uses TRBV3-1 (or the pseudogene TRBV3-2) and TRBJ2-1, with TRBD2 matching 8 bases. The receptor was isolated from a man aged 40-49 years who had recovered from COVID-19. The sample comprised PBMCs or T cells enriched from blood (not recorded which). The CDR3 sequence is CASSQGRGVYNEQFF. CDR3 sequence (DNA): TGTGCCAGCAGCCAAGGGCGGGGGGTTTACAATGAGCAGTTCTTC.